The following is a TCR beta chain sequence with its context. The antigen remains unidentified. The record originates from a study of T-cell memory formation after mild COVID-19. As for the study in general: TCR clusters showed largely donor specificity.

Points from the study as a whole: Among clones peaking at day 37 in the second wave, SARS-CoV-2 specificity remained unconfirmed. CD8+ contracting clones occupied EMRA, while CD4+ ones occupied mainly CM and EM.

The V and J ends lost 7 bases and 3 bases respectively, with 15 bases between them. CDR3 length: 14 amino acids. The germline V gene has CDR1 MNHEY and CDR2 SMNVEV (reference sequence). The authors produced TCR alpha and TCR beta cDNA libraries with sample barcodes and UMIs by 5'RACE using constant-segment primers. TCRdb used MiXCR to reprocess the 5' RACE reads, holding one entry per CDR3 protein. Here the sample spans about 140,000 distinct CDR3 sequences, roughly 13% being singletons. The receptor was derived from an adult woman who had mild COVID-19 (a few samples of this study predate the infection). Cell type and time point are not known. The sample comprised PBMCs or a T cell subset sorted from them (not recorded which). This chain connects TRBV27 to TRBJ1-2; perhaps TRBD1 as D (5 bases). The CDR3 sequence is CASTPLGDHYGYTF. The CDR3 DNA is TGTGCCAGCACCCCCCTGGGGGATCACTATGGCTACACCTTC.